These 5 T cell receptor beta chains were all obtained from the same sample, sequenced in a study of beta chain features in type 1 diabetes. Sequenced material consisted of expressed TCRB transcripts (all of the isolated RNA was reverse transcribed). Clones were sequenced by immunoSEQ multiplex PCR, and TCRdb holds only the in-frame ones, with some missing. The sample records under 400,000 clones, 14% being singletons. The sequenced material came from central memory CD4+ T cells from blood. These receptors all come from a man younger than 45 in good health.

V usage is TRBV15 and J usage is TRBJ1-5; D remains unclear. CDR3 length: 13 residues. The V end was cut by 2 bases, the J end by 7 bases, with 9 bases between. Germline V CDR1 and CDR2: LNHNV, YYDKDF (reference sequence). The CDR3: CATSRSPHQPQHF. In nucleotides, the CDR3 is TGTGCCACCAGCAGATCCCCCCACCAGCCCCAGCATTTT.

This clone was detected many times. Other nucleotide sequences in the sample specify the same CDR3. The chain joins TRBV6-6 to TRBJ1-1; D might be TRBD1 (5 bases). In germline, CDR1 is MNHNY, CDR2 SVGAGI (reference sequence). The CDR3 has 13 amino acids. V was shortened by 4 bases and J by 2 bases, with 8 bases between the two germline ends. In nucleotides, the CDR3 is TGTGCCAGCAGTTTTCAGGGAAACACTGAAGCTTTCTTT. This sequence encodes CASSFQGNTEAFF.

This chain joins TRBV5-6 and TRBJ2-5; D is unresolved. This CDR3 region has 12 residues. Germline CDR1 reads SGHDT; CDR2 reads YYEEEE. The ends were cut back, 4 bases at V and 4 bases at J, with 8 bases in the middle. The DNA of the CDR3 is TGTGCCAGCAGCCTACCCACAGAGACCCAGTACTTC. Encoded protein: CASSLPTETQYF.

This clone showed up just a few times. The V and J genes are TRBV19 and TRBJ1-5, with D maybe TRBD1 (6 bases). Per germline, CDR1 LNHDA and CDR2 SQIVND (reference sequence). The CDR3 is made up of 12 amino acids. Deletions cut 6 bases from V and 4 bases from J, with 7 bases between. CDR3 loop: CASRQGNQPQHF. DNA for the CDR3: TGTGCCAGTAGACAGGGAAATCAGCCCCAGCATTTT.

This clone was counted a few times. The chain joins TRBV6-6 to TRBJ2-7; D call uncertain. In germline, CDR1 is MNHNY, CDR2 SVGAGI (reference sequence). The V end lost 3 bases, the J end lost 4 bases, and 13 bases lay between the germline ends. This CDR3 is 14 amino acids long. The CDR3 DNA is TGTGCCAGCAGTTATTCAAGCGCGCCGTACGAGCAGTACGTC. Amino acid sequence: CASSYSSAPYEQYV.